Presented here are 4 T cell receptor beta chains from one specimen sequenced in a study of regulatory T cells in long-lasting Graves disease. The time point is: newly diagnosed GD, antithyroid drugs for less than 3 months. Scientists built the TCR library using RNA that was extracted from PBMCs. Sequencing libraries for TCR beta were prepared with iRepertoire HTBI primers and Arm-PCR of CDR3 regions. TCRdb re-called the multiplex PCR reads through MiXCR, storing one row per CDR3 protein. The sample yields about 530,000 distinct CDR3 sequences, about 16% seen once. The same sample was also studied in work on T cells in Graves' hyperthyroidism and ophthalmopathy.

The sequencing here drew on peripheral blood mononuclear cells (PBMCs), taken at new diagnosis, from a patient treated with antithyroid drugs. These receptors all stem from a woman between 40 and 65 years old with Graves disease.

Ten or more counts support this clonotype. The chain recombines TRBV2 with TRBJ1-2; TRBD1 is a possible D gene (5 bases). The V end was cut by 7 bases, the J end by 7 bases, with 22 bases between. The V gene's germline CDR1 is SNHLY and CDR2 FYNNEI. This CDR3 contains 15 residues. The CDR3 DNA sequence: TGTGCCAGCACTGAGTCGACCGACAGTGGGGTTGGCTACACCTTC. Translated, it gives CASTESTDSGVGYTF.

This clonotype has ten or more counts. The chain carries TRBV30 and TRBJ1-1; D perhaps matches TRBD1 (5 bases). The germline V gene has CDR1 GTSNPN and CDR2 SVGIG (reference sequence). The CDR3 loop spans 15 amino acids. V gave up 1 base and J gave up 4 bases, with 16 bases separating them. In nucleotides, the CDR3 is TGTGCCTGGAGTGGGTGGTCCCTAGGGACCACTGAAGCTTTCTTT. This gives the protein CAWSGWSLGTTEAFF.

The chain couples TRBV5-1 to TRBJ2-2; D might be TRBD1 or TRBD2, each matching 5 bases. The V gene's germline CDR1 is SGHRS and CDR2 YFSETQ. The V gene lost 7 bases and the J gene lost 5 bases, with 15 bases spanning the gap. The CDR3 has 14 amino acids. The CDR3 bases are TGCGCCAGCCGGGGCGATTGGAGAACCGGGGAGCTGTTTTTT. Encoded protein: CASRGDWRTGELFF.

This sequence joins TRBV5-6 and TRBJ2-6; D remains unclear. There are 18 residues in the CDR3. Germline CDR1 is SGHDT and CDR2 is YYEEEE. Trimming removed 2 bases at V and 1 base at J, with 16 bases between. For the CDR3, the DNA is TGTGCCAGCAGCTTTAACGCGCCTTATAAATCTGGGGCCAACGTCCTGACTTTC. Translation: CASSFNAPYKSGANVLTF.